Listed below are T cell receptor beta chains from one sample, sequenced in a study of blood T cell repertoires in COVID-19. Measured with immunoSEQ multiplex PCR; TCRdb has only the in-frame clones, and not every one. The sample includes approximately 50,000 clones, approximately 85% of them seen just once. Sequenced input: peripheral blood. These receptors came from a man in his 60s with acute or convalescent COVID-19. Each CDR3 is given without its conserved first and last residue.

CDR3aa: ASSLEGNTEAF
v_gene: TRBV6-4
j_gene: TRBJ1-1

CDR3aa: ARQVWDRIGNTEAF
v_gene: TRBV30
j_gene: TRBJ1-1

CDR3aa: ASSQSWSGETQY
v_gene: TRBV23-1
j_gene: TRBJ2-5

CDR3aa: ASSPFSGQGYTEAF
v_gene: TRBV18
j_gene: TRBJ1-1

CDR3aa: ASSVIIGEEEFTEAF
v_gene: TRBV10-1
j_gene: TRBJ1-1

CDR3aa: ASSPTRNTGELF
v_gene: TRBV3-1/TRBV3-2
j_gene: TRBJ2-2

CDR3aa: ASGVVGDGEKLF
v_gene: TRBV19
j_gene: TRBJ1-4

CDR3aa: ASSIDVDRRAF
v_gene: TRBV19
j_gene: TRBJ1-1

CDR3aa: AWSRRGTAKGETQY
v_gene: TRBV30
j_gene: TRBJ2-5

CDR3aa: ASSSGGTLYEQY
v_gene: TRBV27
j_gene: TRBJ2-7

CDR3aa: ASSPLGTSGTEQF
v_gene: TRBV18
j_gene: TRBJ2-1

CDR3aa: ASSQDTSGSYEQY
v_gene: TRBV3-1/TRBV3-2
j_gene: TRBJ2-7

CDR3aa: AGFLRGNQPQH
v_gene: TRBV3-1/TRBV3-2
j_gene: TRBJ1-5

CDR3aa: ASSAQGARNEKLF
v_gene: TRBV9
j_gene: TRBJ1-4

CDR3aa: ASSRRVRGRSGTSIYEQY
v_gene: TRBV21-1
j_gene: TRBJ2-7

CDR3aa: ASSFTSLTGELF
v_gene: TRBV27
j_gene: TRBJ2-2

CDR3aa: ASSRLQGGAKNIQY
v_gene: TRBV11-2
j_gene: TRBJ2-4

CDR3aa: ASRTRGSYNEQF
v_gene: TRBV19
j_gene: TRBJ2-1

CDR3aa: ASSLTPRGGNQPQH
v_gene: TRBV7-6
j_gene: TRBJ1-5

CDR3aa: ASNYMAGNQPQH
v_gene: TRBV6-5
j_gene: TRBJ1-5

CDR3aa: ASSRLAVTRRETQY
v_gene: TRBV28
j_gene: TRBJ2-5

CDR3aa: ANQWRPLRGVRVQKGVEETQY
v_gene: TRBV21-1
j_gene: TRBJ2-5

CDR3aa: ASSSTGGPETQY
v_gene: TRBV5-1
j_gene: TRBJ2-5

CDR3aa: ASSLDRGLYYGYT
v_gene: TRBV5-5
j_gene: TRBJ1-2

CDR3aa: ASSPGTGDGIQY
v_gene: TRBV5-6
j_gene: TRBJ2-4

CDR3aa: ASSEARDTYSNQPQH
v_gene: TRBV6-1
j_gene: TRBJ1-5

CDR3aa: ASSDVVNEQF
v_gene: TRBV25-1
j_gene: TRBJ2-1

CDR3aa: ASNSGQGNEKLF
v_gene: TRBV7-9
j_gene: TRBJ1-4

CDR3aa: AISEMGGVGLTEAF
v_gene: TRBV10-3
j_gene: TRBJ1-1

CDR3aa: ASRRTSGDTGELF
v_gene: TRBV6-5
j_gene: TRBJ2-2

CDR3aa: ASSLRGSGLTGELF
v_gene: TRBV7-9
j_gene: TRBJ2-2

CDR3aa: ASSFGGTGGETQY
v_gene: TRBV28
j_gene: TRBJ2-5

CDR3aa: GSSGTGNTGELF
v_gene: TRBV9
j_gene: TRBJ2-2

CDR3aa: ASTPRETGELF
v_gene: TRBV12-3/TRBV12-4
j_gene: TRBJ2-2

CDR3aa: ASSLRVRETQY
v_gene: TRBV12-3/TRBV12-4
j_gene: TRBJ2-5

CDR3aa: ASSLVGTGGYEQY
v_gene: TRBV7-9
j_gene: TRBJ2-7

CDR3aa: ASSYAGRFEGYT
v_gene: TRBV6-1
j_gene: TRBJ1-2